The source of this T cell receptor (beta chain) is a study of OX40 agonist ivuxolimab in advanced cancers. Study summary: Enrolled patients in dose escalation had cancers that were hepatocellular carcinoma, melanoma, renal cell or head and neck cancer. Males comprised approximately 84% of the group, whose mean age was approximately 60 years (range roughly 23 to 80).

Produced via immunoSEQ multiplex PCR; TCRdb's table is partial and in-frame only. The sample holds about 76,000 clones; around 87% are singletons and the top ten take roughly 2.5%. To note about this clone: What it binds is unknown.

Study observations and caveats: Patients who responded partially at 0.1-3.0 mg/kg showed clonal expansion ranking among the lowest. Expanded clones tended on average to be more numerous among CD8+ T cells than CD4+.

CDR1 is SQVTM and CDR2 is ANQGSEA in the germline V gene. V gave up 7 bases and J gave up 6 bases; unmatched junction bases: 3. CDR3 length equals 12 residues. Here the sequenced sample was CD4+ or CD8+ T cells sorted from blood, taken in a trial of the OX40 agonist ivuxolimab. This clonotype was obtained from an adult with an advanced solid tumor such as melanoma, head and neck, liver or kidney cancer. V usage is TRBV29-1 and J usage is TRBJ2-1; TRBD1 aligns across 10 bases. CDR3 DNA: TGCAGCGGGACAGGGGGACCCAATGAGCAGTTCTTC. Amino acids: CSGTGGPNEQFF.